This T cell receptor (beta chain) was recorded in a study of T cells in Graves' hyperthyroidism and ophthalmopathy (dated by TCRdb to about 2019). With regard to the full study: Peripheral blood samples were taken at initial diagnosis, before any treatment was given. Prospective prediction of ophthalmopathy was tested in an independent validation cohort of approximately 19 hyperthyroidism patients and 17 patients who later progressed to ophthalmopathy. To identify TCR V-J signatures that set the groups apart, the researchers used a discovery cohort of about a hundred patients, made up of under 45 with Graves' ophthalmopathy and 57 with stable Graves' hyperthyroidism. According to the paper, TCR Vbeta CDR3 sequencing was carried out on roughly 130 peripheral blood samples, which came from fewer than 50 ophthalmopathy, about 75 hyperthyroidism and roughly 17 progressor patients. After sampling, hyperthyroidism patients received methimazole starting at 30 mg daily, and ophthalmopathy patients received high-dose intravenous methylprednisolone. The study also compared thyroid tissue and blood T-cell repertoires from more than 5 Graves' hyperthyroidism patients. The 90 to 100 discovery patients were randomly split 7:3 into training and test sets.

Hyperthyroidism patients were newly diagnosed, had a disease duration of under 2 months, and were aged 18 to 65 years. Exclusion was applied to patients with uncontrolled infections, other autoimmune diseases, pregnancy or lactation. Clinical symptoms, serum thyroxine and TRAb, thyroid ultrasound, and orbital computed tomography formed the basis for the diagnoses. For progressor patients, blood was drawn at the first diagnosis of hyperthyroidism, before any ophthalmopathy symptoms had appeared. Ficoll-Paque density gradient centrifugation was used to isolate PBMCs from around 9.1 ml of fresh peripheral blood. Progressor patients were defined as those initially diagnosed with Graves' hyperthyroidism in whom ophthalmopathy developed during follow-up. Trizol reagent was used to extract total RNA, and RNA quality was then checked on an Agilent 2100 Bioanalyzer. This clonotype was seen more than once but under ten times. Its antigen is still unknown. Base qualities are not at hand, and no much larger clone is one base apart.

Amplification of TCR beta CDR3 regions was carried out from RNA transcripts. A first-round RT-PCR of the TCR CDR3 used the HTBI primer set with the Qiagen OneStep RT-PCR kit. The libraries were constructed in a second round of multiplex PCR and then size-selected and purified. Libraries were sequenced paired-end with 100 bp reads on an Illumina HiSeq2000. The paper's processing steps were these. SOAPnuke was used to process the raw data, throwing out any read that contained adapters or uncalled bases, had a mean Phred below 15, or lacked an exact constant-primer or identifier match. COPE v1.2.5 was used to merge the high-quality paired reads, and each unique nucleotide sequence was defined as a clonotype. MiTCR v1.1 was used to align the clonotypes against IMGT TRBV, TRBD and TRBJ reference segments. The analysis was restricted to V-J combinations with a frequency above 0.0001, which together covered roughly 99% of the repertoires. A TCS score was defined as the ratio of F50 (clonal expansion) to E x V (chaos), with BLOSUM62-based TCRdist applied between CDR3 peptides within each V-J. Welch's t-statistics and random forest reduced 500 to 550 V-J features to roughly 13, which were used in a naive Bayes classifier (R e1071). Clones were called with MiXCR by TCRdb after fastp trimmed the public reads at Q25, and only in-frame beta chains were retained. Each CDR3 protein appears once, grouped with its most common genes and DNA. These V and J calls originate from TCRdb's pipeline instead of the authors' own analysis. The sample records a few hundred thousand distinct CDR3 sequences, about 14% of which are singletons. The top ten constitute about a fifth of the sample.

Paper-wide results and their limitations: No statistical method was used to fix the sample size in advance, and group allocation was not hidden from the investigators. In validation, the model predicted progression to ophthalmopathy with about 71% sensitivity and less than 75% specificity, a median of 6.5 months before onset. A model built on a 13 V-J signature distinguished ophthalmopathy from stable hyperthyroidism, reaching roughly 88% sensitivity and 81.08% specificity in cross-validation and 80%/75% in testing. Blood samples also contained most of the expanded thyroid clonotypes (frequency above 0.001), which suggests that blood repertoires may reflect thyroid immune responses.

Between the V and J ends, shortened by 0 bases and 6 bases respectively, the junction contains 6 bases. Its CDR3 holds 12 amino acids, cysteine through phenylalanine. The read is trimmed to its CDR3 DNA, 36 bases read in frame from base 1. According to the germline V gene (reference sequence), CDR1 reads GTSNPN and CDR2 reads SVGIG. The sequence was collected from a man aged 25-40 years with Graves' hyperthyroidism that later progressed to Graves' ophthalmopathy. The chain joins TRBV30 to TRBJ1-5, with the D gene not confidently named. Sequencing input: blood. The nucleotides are TGTGCCTGGAGTGTAAGCGGTCAGCCCCAGCATTTT. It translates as CAWSVSGQPQHF.